Listed here is a single TCR beta chain. A read error may account for a junction end that differs from germline. The data were obtained in a study of shared T cell receptors in the human thymus. TCRdb's copy holds only in-frame clones and misses some; the assay was immunoSEQ multiplex PCR. Of about 540,000 clones in the sample, approximately 78% were seen once. These data were likewise used in another study, on human thymus T cells.

Sample: thymocytes. This receptor was obtained from a boy in the first two years of life with a congenital heart defect.

CDR3 in amino acids: CASSSGQTREETQYF. The CDR3 DNA reads TGTGCTAGCAGCTCCGGACAGACCAGAGAAGAGACCCAGTACTTC. This chain connects TRBV7-7 to TRBJ2-5, with a weak D call TRBD1 (6 bases). Germline V gene lookup returns CDR1 SSHAT and CDR2 FNYEAQ (reference sequence). The CDR3 is 15 residues long.